The 9 T cell receptor beta chains given below trace back to one sample, sequenced in a study of memory CD4+ T cells and cytomegalovirus serostatus. The sort gate was single viable CD3+CD4+CD8-CD45RO+ cells for memory CD4+ T cells. Here immunoSEQ multiplex PCR was the method, and the copy in TCRdb shows in-frame clones only, minus some. Among some 39,000 clones, around 79% were seen once, and the ten largest hold 0.65% to 0.85%. Sequenced material: memory CD4+ T cells from blood. The receptors come from an adult in good health and CMV-seronegative.

This chain uses TRBV7-2 with TRBJ1-6; tentative D call: TRBD1 (5 bases). V lost 6 bases and J 7 bases, leaving 10 bases between the germline ends. CDR3 length: 13 residues. Looked up from germline, CDR1 is SGHTA and CDR2 is FQGNSA. Written as DNA, the CDR3 is TGTGCCAGCAGTTGGGACGGAAATTCACCCCTCCACTTT. It is translated as CASSWDGNSPLHF.

This clone showed up just a few times. The CDR3 bases are TGTGCCAGCAGCACTTTACGGGGGCGTACCACCGGGGAGCTGTTTTTT. Its protein product is CASSTLRGRTTGELFF. The J gene is TRBJ2-2, the V gene TRBV11-2; D might be TRBD1 or TRBD2, each matching 6 bases. Trimming removed 5 bases at V and 4 bases at J, with 17 bases between. The germline V gene encodes CDR1 SGHAT and CDR2 FQNNGV. The CDR3 sequence is 16 residues long.

V gene TRBV21-1 combines with J gene TRBJ1-1. TRBV21-1 is an annotated pseudogene. The CDR3 runs 16 residues. CDR3 in amino acids: CASSKKREGGGAEAFF. The DNA for the CDR3 is TGTGCCAGCAGCAAAAAACGCGAGGGTGGAGGGGCTGAAGCTTTCTTT.

V is TRBV2 and J is TRBJ1-2; D gene uncertain. The length of the CDR3 is 12 residues. Per the germline V gene, CDR1 is SNHLY and CDR2 is FYNNEI. Trimming pared 7 bases from V and 2 bases from J, leaving 8 bases between. CDR3 DNA: TGTGCCAGCACGGGATTGAACTATGGCTACACCTTC. Its translation: CASTGLNYGYTF. Full variable domain (missing parts from reference TRBV2 and TRBJ1-2): EPEVTQTPSHQVTQMGQEVILRCVPISNHLYFYWYRQILGQKVEFLVSFYNNEISEKSEIFDDQFSVERPDGSNFTLKIRSTKLEDSAMYFCASTGLNYGYTFGSGTRLTVV.

The rearrangement joins TRBV7-6 to TRBJ1-2; unclear D gene. Germline lookup yields CDR1 SGHVS and CDR2 FNYEAQ. The germline V and J ends were trimmed by 5 bases and 2 bases, with 18 bases remaining between them. This CDR3 is built from 16 residues. The CDR3 region has the DNA TGTGCCAGCAGCCCTATAATTGGTGGCCCCAACTATGGCTACACCTTC. Translated, it gives CASSPIIGGPNYGYTF. The full variable domain, rest sourced from reference TRBV7-6 and TRBJ1-2, is GAGVSQSPRYKVTKRGQDVALRCDPISGHVSLYWYRQALGQGPEFLTYFNYEAQQDKSGLPNDRFSAERPEGSISTLTIQRTEQRDSAMYRCASSPIIGGPNYGYTFGSGTRLTVV.

Here the CDR3 reads CAISTPRGGNTIYF. Written as DNA, the CDR3 is TGTGCCATCAGCACACCGCGGGGTGGAAACACCATATATTTT. This chain uses TRBV10-3 with TRBJ1-3; D gene unclear. Trimming took 6 bases from V and 3 from J, leaving 12 bases between them. The germline V gene encodes CDR1 ENHRY and CDR2 SYGVKD. The CDR3 length is 14 residues.

This clone showed up just a few times. This chain links TRBV7-9 with TRBJ1-4; TRBD1 is a possible D gene (6 bases). The V gene lost 4 bases and the J gene lost 4 bases, with 13 bases spanning the gap. Germline V CDR1 and CDR2: SEHNR, FQNEAQ (reference sequence). The length of the CDR3 is 15 residues. Here the CDR3 reads CASSSSGTSNEKLFF. For the CDR3, the DNA is TGTGCCAGCAGCTCCTCCGGGACAAGTAATGAAAAACTGTTTTTT.

The V gene is TRBV14, the J gene TRBJ2-2, with no clear D. The germline V and J ends were trimmed by 0 bases and 0 bases, with 11 bases remaining between them. This CDR3 comprises 17 residues. Germline V gene sequence: CDR1 SGHDN, CDR2 FVKESK. The CDR3 reads CASSQDWALANTGELFF. The CDR3 DNA sequence: TGTGCCAGCAGCCAAGATTGGGCTCTGGCGAACACCGGGGAGCTGTTTTTT. The entire variable domain, with the rest obtained from reference TRBV14 and TRBJ2-2, is as follows: EAGVTQFPSHSVIEKGQTVTLRCDPISGHDNLYWYRRVMGKEIKFLLHFVKESKQDESGMPNNRFLAERTGGTYSTLKVQPAELEDSGVYFCASSQDWALANTGELFFGEGSRLTVL.

This sequence joins TRBV11-2 and TRBJ1-2; a possible D gene is TRBD1 (6 bases). The CDR3 is 13 residues long. V was pared by 4 bases and J by 4 bases, with 10 bases between. In germline, CDR1 is SGHAT, CDR2 FQNNGV. DNA for the CDR3: TGTGCCAGCAGCTCAGGACAGACCTATGGCTACACCTTC. It specifies CASSSGQTYGYTF.